This T cell receptor beta chain derives from a study of OX40 agonist ivuxolimab in advanced cancers. About the full investigation: Ivuxolimab was a fully human IgG2 agonistic monoclonal antibody targeting the costimulatory receptor OX40 (CD134). Intravenous ivuxolimab was administered to patients every 2 weeks at six dose levels: 0.01, 0.1, 0.3, 1.5, 3 and 10 mg/kg. Of the roughly 50 dose-escalation patients, hepatocellular carcinoma was present in roughly 19, melanoma in approximately 15, renal cell carcinoma in 9 and head and neck cancer in 9. A male proportion of around 81% and a mean age of approximately 60 years, ranging from 23 to 79, were recorded for the dose-escalation cohort. Patients were allowed to have had prior anti-PD-1, anti-PD-L1 or anti-CTLA-4 therapy, and approximately 40% of the dose-escalation patients had previously received checkpoint inhibitors. Partial responses were achieved by three dose-escalation patients, of whom one had hepatocellular carcinoma and two had cutaneous melanoma. The point of sequencing TCRbeta in the periphery was to test whether ivuxolimab changed TCR sequence diversity and drove clonal T-cell expansion. The paper reports the monotherapy dose-escalation portion (N of about 54 patients) of the phase I ivuxolimab trial.

Of note for this clone: What this receptor recognizes is not known. No quality values exist for individual bases; no much larger clone is one base distant.

Patients with autoimmune disease history or receiving systemic immunosuppression were excluded from the trial. Peripheral blood for TCR sequencing was drawn from every dose cohort at baseline, at cycle 4 day 1 and at cycle 7 day 1. The samples were drawn from a first-in-human, open-label, multicenter phase I dose-escalation trial of ivuxolimab. The trial enrolled adults with locally advanced or metastatic head and neck squamous cell, hepatocellular, melanoma or renal cell carcinoma. Before TCR sequencing, CD4+ T cells and CD8+ T cells were sorted from peripheral blood as separate populations. Points the paper makes about the study in general: Antigen specificity was not determined for the clonally expanded peripheral T cells. Low levels of normalized T-cell clonal expansion were also seen in some patients who did not respond. After ivuxolimab, CD8+ T cells had more expanded clones than CD4+ T cells on average. In the 0.1-3.0 mg/kg groups, partial responders were among the patients with the lowest normalized peripheral clonal expansion, particularly in CD8+ T cells. Clonal expansion of both CD4+ and CD8+ blood T cells was observed from baseline to week 6 at doses 0.1 to 3.0 mg/kg.

Cut back by 2 bases and 5 bases, the V and J ends lie 12 bases apart. Including the terminal cysteine and phenylalanine, the CDR3 comprises 14 residues. Kept here is only the CDR3 DNA, which spans 42 bases and is read in frame from base 1. The germline V gene (reference sequence) gives CDR1 as LNHDA and CDR2 as SQIVND. To sequence the TCRbeta CDR3 region, genomic DNA was isolated from the sorted cells. TCRbeta CDR3 regions were sequenced using the immunoSEQ Assay. Not all clones reach the TCRdb copy of this immuneACCESS table, which keeps in-frame sequences only. Checked studies attribute under half of the gap to unresolved V genes and leave the rest unexplained. The sample table contains some 62,000 clones; only one count was recorded for approximately 84% of them. The ten top clones hold approximately 9.8% of the sample.

The sample was CD4+ or CD8+ T cells sorted from blood, taken in a trial of the OX40 agonist ivuxolimab. This clonotype was sampled from an adult with an advanced solid tumor such as melanoma, head and neck, liver or kidney cancer. The chain links TRBV19 with TRBJ1-1; TRBD1 is a weak D gene call, 5 bases matching. The CDR3 reads as follows: CASSIRGRRTEAFF. The DNA sequence is given as TGTGCCAGTAGTATACGGGGGAGGCGAACTGAAGCTTTCTTT.